This TCR beta chain is drawn from a study of shared clonotypes between healthy human individuals. The CDR3 has 15 residues. In germline, CDR1 is SGHNT, CDR2 YENEEA. V gave up 5 bases and J gave up 4 bases, with 16 bases separating them. This clone has ten or more counts. Investigators spread the genomic DNA of each subset evenly over several immunoSEQ plates. Original analysis: ImmunoSEQ sequences covered only the junction and lacked quality scores; filtering therefore differed. Using immunoSEQ multiplex PCR, the repertoire was profiled, and TCRdb retains in-frame clones only, with some absent. V, J and clone size are those of that table, while D and trimming were read from the DNA. The top ten clones hold 10% to 15% of a sample with some 470,000 clones, around 80% of them seen once.

The TCR comes from a woman aged 40-49 years in good health. Some clones in this sample may be carry-over from other donors' samples. The V call is TRBV11-3, the J call TRBJ2-3, with D possibly called TRBD1 or TRBD2 (6 bases each). The material sequenced was PBMCs. The CDR3 is CASSEGGNRADTQYF. CDR3 sequence (DNA): TGTGCCAGCAGCGAGGGGGGAAACAGGGCAGATACGCAGTATTTT.